The present T cell receptor (beta chain) was sequenced within a study of T cells expressing NK-cell markers. The overall study: Among eight sequenced donors, seven carried HCMV seropositivity while one was seronegative.

The authors made TCR beta cDNA libraries by 5'RACE template switching. This switching added a universal primer site and UMIs. Each CDR3 protein gets one entry in TCRdb, which reprocessed the 5' RACE reads and gives no DNA. The sample has about 300,000 distinct CDR3 sequences. The CDR3 totals 16 residues. The chain is built from TRBV12-3 or TRBV12-4 and TRBJ2-3; there is no DNA to check the TCRdb D call of TRBD2. This clonotype originated in a woman between 18 and 70 years old in good health. Source material: blood T cells: a sorted CD56 or NKG2C T cell subset, CD4+ or CD8+ T cells, or bulk PBMC T cells (not recorded which). CDR3 sequence reads: CASSPHSGGATDTQYF.